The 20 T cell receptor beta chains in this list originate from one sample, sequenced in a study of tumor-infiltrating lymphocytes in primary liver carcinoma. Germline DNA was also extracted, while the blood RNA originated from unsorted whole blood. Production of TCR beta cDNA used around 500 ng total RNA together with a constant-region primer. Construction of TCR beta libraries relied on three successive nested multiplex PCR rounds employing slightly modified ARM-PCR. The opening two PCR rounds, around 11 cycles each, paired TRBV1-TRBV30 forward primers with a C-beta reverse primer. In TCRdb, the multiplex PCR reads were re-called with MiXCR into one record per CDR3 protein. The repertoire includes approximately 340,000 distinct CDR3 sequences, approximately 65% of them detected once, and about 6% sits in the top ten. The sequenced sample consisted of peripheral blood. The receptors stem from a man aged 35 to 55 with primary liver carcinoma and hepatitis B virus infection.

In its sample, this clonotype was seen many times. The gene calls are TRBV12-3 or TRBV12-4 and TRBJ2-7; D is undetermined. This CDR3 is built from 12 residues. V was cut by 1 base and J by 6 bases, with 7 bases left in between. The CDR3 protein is CASSLGVGEQYF. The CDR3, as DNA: TGTGCCAGCAGTTTAGGAGTTGGCGAGCAGTACTTC.

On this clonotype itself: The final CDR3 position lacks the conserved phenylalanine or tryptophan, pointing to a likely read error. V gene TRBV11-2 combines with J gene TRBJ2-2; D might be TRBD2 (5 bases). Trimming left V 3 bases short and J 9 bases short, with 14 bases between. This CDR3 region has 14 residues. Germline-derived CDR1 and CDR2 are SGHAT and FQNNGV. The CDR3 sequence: CASSFEGWARELFL. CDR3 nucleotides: TGTGCCAGCAGCTTTGAGGGTTGGGCCAGGGAGCTGTTTTTA.

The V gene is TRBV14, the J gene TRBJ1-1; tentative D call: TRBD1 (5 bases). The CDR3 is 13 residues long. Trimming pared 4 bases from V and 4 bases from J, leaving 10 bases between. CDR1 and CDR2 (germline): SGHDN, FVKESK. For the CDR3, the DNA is TGTGCCAGCAGCCGAGGGACCCCCACTGAAGCTTTCTTT. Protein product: CASSRGTPTEAFF.

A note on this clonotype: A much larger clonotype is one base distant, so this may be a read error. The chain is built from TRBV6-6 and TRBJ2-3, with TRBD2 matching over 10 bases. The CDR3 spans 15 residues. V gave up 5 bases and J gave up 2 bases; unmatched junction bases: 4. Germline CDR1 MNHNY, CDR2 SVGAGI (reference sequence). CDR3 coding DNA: TGTGCCAGCAGTACCAGCGGGAGGGTCACAGATACGCAGTATTTT. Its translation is CASSTSGRVTDTQYF.

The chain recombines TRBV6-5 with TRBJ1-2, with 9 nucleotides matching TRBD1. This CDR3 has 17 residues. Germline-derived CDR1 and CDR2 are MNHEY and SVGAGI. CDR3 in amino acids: CTSSYVRTGGQDYGYTF. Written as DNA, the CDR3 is TGTACAAGCAGTTACGTTAGAACAGGGGGCCAGGACTATGGCTACACCTTC.

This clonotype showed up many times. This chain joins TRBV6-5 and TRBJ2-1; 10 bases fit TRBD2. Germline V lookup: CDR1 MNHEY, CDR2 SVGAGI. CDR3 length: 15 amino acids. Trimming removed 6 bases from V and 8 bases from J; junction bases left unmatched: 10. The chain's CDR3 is CASSAGTSEFDEQFF. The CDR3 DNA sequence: TGTGCCAGCAGCGCCGGGACTAGCGAATTCGATGAGCAGTTCTTC.

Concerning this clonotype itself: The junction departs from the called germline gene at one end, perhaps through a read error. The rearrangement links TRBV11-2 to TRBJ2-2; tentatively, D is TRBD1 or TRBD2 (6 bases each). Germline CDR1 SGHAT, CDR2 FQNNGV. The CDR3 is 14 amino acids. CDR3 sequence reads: CASSLEGGTGEPVF. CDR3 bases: TGTGCCAGCAGCTTAGAAGGGGGGACCGGGGAGCCGGTTTTT. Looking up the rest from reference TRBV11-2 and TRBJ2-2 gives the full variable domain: EAGVAQSPRYKIIEKRQSVAFWCNPISGHATLYWYQQILGQGPKLLIQFQNNGVVDDSQLPKDRFSAERLKGVDSTLKIQPAKLEDSAVYLCASSLEGGTGEPVFGEGSRLTVL.

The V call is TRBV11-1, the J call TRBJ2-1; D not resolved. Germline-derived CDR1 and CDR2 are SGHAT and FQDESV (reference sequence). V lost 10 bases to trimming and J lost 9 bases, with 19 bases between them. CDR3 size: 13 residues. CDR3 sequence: CANSLLRETEQFF. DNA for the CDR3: TGTGCCAACAGTCTCCTCCGAGAGACTGAGCAGTTCTTC. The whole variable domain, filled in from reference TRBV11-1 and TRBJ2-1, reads EAEVAQSPRYKITEKSQAVAFWCDPISGHATLYWYRQILGQGPELLVQFQDESVVDDSQLPKDRFSAERLKGVDSTLKIQPAELGDSAMYLCANSLLRETEQFFGPGTRLTVL.

The CDR3 sequence: CASSTRRQETQYF. Here the CDR3 DNA reads TGTGCCAGTAGTACCAGACGGCAAGAGACCCAGTACTTC. The rearrangement links TRBV19 to TRBJ2-5; D is ambiguous. Germline loops: CDR1 LNHDA, CDR2 SQIVND (reference sequence). CDR3 size: 13 residues. Trimming took off 4 bases at V and 2 bases at J, with 8 bases between the two ends.

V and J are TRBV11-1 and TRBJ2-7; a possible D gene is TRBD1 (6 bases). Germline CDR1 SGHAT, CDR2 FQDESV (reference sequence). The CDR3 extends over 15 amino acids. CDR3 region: CASCRGRYRVYEQYF. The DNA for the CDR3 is TGTGCTAGCTGCCGAGGGCGGTACAGGGTCTACGAGCAGTACTTC.

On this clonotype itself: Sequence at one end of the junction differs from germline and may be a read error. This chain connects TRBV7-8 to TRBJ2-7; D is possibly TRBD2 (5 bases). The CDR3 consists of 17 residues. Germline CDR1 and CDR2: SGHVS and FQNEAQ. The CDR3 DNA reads TGTGTCAGCAGCTTAGGGAGTGGTCCAACTTTTAGCTACGAGCCGTACTTC. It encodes CVSSLGSGPTFSYEPYF.

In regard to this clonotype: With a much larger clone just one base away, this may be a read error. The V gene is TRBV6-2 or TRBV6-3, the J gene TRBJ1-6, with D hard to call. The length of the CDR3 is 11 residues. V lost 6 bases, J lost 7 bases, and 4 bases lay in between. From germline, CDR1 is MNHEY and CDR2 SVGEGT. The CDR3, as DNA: TGTGCCAGCAGGTACAATTCACCCCTCCACTTT. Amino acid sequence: CASRYNSPLHF.

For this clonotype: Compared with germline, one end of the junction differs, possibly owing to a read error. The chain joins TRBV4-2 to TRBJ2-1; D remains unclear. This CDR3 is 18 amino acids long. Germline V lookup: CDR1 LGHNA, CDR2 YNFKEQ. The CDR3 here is CASSQDQVTTGRANEQFF. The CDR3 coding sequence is TGTGCCAGCAGCCAAGACCAGGTTACTACCGGACGGGCAAATGAACAGTTCTTC.

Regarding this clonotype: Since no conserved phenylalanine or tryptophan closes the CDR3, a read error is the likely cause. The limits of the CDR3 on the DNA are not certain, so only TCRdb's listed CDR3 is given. CDR3 sequence: CPSSPVSRLVRYS. V usage is TRBV4-1 and J usage is TRBJ2-4. Germline V gene sequence: CDR1 MGHRA, CDR2 YSYEKL. The CDR3 adds up to 13 amino acids, both ends counted.

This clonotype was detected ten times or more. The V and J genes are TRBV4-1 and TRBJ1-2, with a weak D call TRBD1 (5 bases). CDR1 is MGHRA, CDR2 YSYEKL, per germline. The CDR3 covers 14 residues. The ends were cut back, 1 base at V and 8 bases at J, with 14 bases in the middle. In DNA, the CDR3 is TGCGCCAGCAGCCAAGCGACAGCTCGGTGGGGCTACACCTTC. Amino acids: CASSQATARWGYTF.

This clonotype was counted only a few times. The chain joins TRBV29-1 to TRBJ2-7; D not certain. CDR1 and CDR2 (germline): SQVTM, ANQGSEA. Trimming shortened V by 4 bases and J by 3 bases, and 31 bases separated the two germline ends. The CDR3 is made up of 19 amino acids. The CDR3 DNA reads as TGCAGCGTTGGACCTCCCTGGGCTGGGCAGCGAACGATTAACTACGAGCAGTACTTC. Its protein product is CSVGPPWAGQRTINYEQYF.

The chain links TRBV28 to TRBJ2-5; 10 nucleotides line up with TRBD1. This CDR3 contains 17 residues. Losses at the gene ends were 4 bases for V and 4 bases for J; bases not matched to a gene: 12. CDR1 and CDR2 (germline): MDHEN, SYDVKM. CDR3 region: CASSSRVRDRGGETQYF. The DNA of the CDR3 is TGTGCCAGCAGTTCCCGAGTCAGGGACAGGGGAGGAGAGACCCAGTACTTC.

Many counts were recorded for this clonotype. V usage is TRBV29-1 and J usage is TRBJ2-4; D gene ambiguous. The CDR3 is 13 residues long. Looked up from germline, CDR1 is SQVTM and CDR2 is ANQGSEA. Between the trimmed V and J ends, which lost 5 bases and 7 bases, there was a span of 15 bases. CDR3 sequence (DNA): TGCAGCGTTCGAACGTTCATGGGGAACATTCAGTACTTC. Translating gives CSVRTFMGNIQYF.

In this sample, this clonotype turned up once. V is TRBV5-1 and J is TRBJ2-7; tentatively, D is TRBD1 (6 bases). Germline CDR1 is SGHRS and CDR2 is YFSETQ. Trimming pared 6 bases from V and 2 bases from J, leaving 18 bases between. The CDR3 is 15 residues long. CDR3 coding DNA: TGCGCCAGCATCACAGGGCTGGGAGTCGCCTACGAGCAGTACTTC. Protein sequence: CASITGLGVAYEQYF.

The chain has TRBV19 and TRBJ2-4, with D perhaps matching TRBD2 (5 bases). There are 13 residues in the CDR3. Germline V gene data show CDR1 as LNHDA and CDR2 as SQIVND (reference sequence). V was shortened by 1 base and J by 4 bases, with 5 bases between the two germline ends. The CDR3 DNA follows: TGTGCCAGTAGTATAGCGGGAAAAAACATTCAGTACTTC. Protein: CASSIAGKNIQYF. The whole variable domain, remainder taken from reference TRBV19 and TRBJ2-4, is DGGITQSPKYLFRKEGQNVTLSCEQNLNHDAMYWYRQDPGQGLRLIYYSQIVNDFQKGDIAEGYSVSREKKESFPLTVTSAQKNPTAFYLCASSIAGKNIQYFGAGTRLSVL.